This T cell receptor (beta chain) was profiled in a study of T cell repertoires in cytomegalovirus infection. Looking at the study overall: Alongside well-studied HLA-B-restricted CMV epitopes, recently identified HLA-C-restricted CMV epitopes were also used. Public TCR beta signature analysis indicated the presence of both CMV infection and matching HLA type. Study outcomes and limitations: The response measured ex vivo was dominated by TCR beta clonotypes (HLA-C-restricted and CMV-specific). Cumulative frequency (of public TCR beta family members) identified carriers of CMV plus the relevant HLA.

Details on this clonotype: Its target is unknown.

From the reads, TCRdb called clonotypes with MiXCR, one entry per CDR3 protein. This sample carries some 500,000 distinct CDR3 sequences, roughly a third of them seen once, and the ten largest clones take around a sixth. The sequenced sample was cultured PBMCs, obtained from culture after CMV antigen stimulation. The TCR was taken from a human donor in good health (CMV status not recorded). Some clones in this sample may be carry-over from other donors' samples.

CDR3 nucleotide sequence: TGTGCCAGCAGCCAAGATGGGGACAGTCAGACCCAGTACTTC. Translated, it gives CASSQDGDSQTQYF. This chain uses TRBV4-2 with TRBJ2-5; 7 bases are shared with TRBD1. The germline V gene encodes CDR1 LGHNA and CDR2 YNFKEQ. The CDR3 has 14 amino acids. Germline trimming cut 0 bases from V and 6 bases from J; bases unmatched to any gene: 4.